Listed below are T cell receptor beta chains from one sample, sequenced in a study of T cells in localized non-small cell lung cancer. Using immunoSEQ multiplex PCR, the repertoire was profiled, and TCRdb retains in-frame clones only, with some absent. The sample gives 72,000 or so clones, 86% of which show up once; about a fifth is in the top ten. The sample consisted of peripheral blood, taken before any cancer treatment. These receptors were taken from a male donor at least 60 years old with stage III squamous cell lung carcinoma. The CDR3 runs from the conserved cysteine through the conserved F or W. A D gene is named only where the DNA matches it firmly. Size is omitted from some rows. Given values are once, few, many or a class for expanded clones.

abundance	d_gene	v_gene	j_gene	CDR3nt	CDR3aa
NA	NA	TRBV10-3	TRBJ1-2	TGTGCCATCAGGCCCGAAAAATTCGATGGCTACACCTTC	CAIRPEKFDGYTF
NA	NA	TRBV5-1	TRBJ1-1	TGCGCCAGCAGCTTGGCCTTGAGGGGGACTGAAGCTTTCTTT	CASSLALRGTEAFF
NA	NA	TRBV7-2	TRBJ2-7	TGTGCCAGCAGCTCTGGGGGAGGAGGGATTTACGAGCAGTACTTC	CASSSGGGGIYEQYF
NA	TRBD2	TRBV5-6	TRBJ2-1	TGTGCCAGCAGTTTTACCGGGACTAGCGGGGGAAATGAGCAGTTCTTC	CASSFTGTSGGNEQFF
NA	NA	TRBV6-6	TRBJ2-2	TGTGCCAGCAGTTACCCCAGAGGGGAGCTGTTTTTT	CASSYPRGELFF
few	NA	TRBV7-2	TRBJ1-1	TGTGCCAGCAGCTTAGCTTTAGAACTGCGCGGGGCAGCTTTCTTT	CASSLALELRGAAFF
NA	NA	TRBV5-1	TRBJ1-1	TGCGCCAGCAGCTTGTTTCCGGGGAACACTGAAGCTTTCTTT	CASSLFPGNTEAFF
few	NA	TRBV5-1	TRBJ2-2	TGCGCCAGCAGCCCGGGACAAAGCACCGGGGAGCTGTTTTTT	CASSPGQSTGELFF
NA	TRBD1	TRBV10-3	TRBJ1-5	TGTGCCATCAGCGACCCGACAGGGGGCAATCAGCCCCAGCATTTT	CAISDPTGGNQPQHF
NA	NA	TRBV4-1	TRBJ2-7	TGCGCCAGCAGTCGTCAAGAGCAGGGCTACGAGCAGTACTTC	CASSRQEQGYEQYF
NA	TRBD2	TRBV5-4	TRBJ2-2	TGTGCCAGCAGCTTGGGCGGGGGGATTGGGCACACCGGGGAGCTGTTTTTT	CASSLGGGIGHTGELFF
NA	NA	TRBV28	TRBJ2-3	TGTGCCAGCGGTCAGGTAAGGACGGTCAAAGGGGAAGTCACAGATACGCAGTATTTT	CASGQVRTVKGEVTDTQYF
once	NA	TRBV5-1	TRBJ2-3	TGCGCCAGCAGCTTCTCAGTGATTGGCACAGATACGCAGTATTTT	CASSFSVIGTDTQYF
NA	NA	TRBV13	TRBJ1-4	TGTGCCAGCAGCCGTCCCCCGACTAATGAAAAACTGTTTTTT	CASSRPPTNEKLFF
NA	NA	TRBV7-6	TRBJ1-2	TGTGCCAGCAGCCGGAACGCATCTCGAAAGACCTATGGCTACACCTTC	CASSRNASRKTYGYTF
once	NA	TRBV5-1	TRBJ2-1	TGCGCCAGCAGCTTGGATAGTACTAGTCGTAATGAGCAGTTCTTC	CASSLDSTSRNEQFF
NA	NA	TRBV7-2	TRBJ2-5	TGTGCCAGCAGCCTCTGGGGGGAGACCCAGTACTTC	CASSLWGETQYF
NA	NA	TRBV9	TRBJ2-3	TGTGCCAGCAGCGCCCTGAATACGCAGTATTTT	CASSALNTQYF
NA	NA	TRBV18	TRBJ1-2	TGTGCCAGCTCCCCCATTTATGGCTACACCTTC	CASSPIYGYTF
NA	TRBD2	TRBV9	TRBJ2-3	TGTGCCAGCAGCTTCCGTACTAGCGGGGGGATACCTGATACGCAGTATTTT	CASSFRTSGGIPDTQYF
NA	NA	TRBV5-1	TRBJ1-4	TGCGCCAGCAGAGAAGGACCGTCTAATGAAAAACTGTTTTTT	CASREGPSNEKLFF
NA	NA	TRBV19	TRBJ2-2	TGTGCCAGTAGTGCGGGACAGACGAACACCGGGGAGCTGTTTTTT	CASSAGQTNTGELFF
NA	TRBD1	TRBV29-1	TRBJ2-7	TGCAGCGTTGAGGGACAGGCAAACGAGCAGTACTTC	CSVEGQANEQYF
NA	NA	TRBV5-5	TRBJ2-7	TGTGCCAGCAGCTCGACCACCTGGGACACCCCCTACGAGCAGTACTTC	CASSSTTWDTPYEQYF
NA	TRBD1	TRBV7-8	TRBJ2-2	TGTGCCAGCAGCCGCCGACAGGGTAACACCGGGGAGCTGTTTTTT	CASSRRQGNTGELFF
NA	TRBD2	TRBV6-1	TRBJ2-5	TGTGCCAGCAGTGAAGGCGGGGGGCAGTTTGAGACCCAGTACTTC	CASSEGGGQFETQYF
NA	NA	TRBV20-1	TRBJ2-7	TGCAGTGCTTTACAGGGATACGAGCAGTACTTC	CSALQGYEQYF
NA	NA	TRBV6-1	TRBJ1-4	TGTGCCAGCACCCTTTACAGGGATGAAAAACTGTTTTTT	CASTLYRDEKLFF
few	TRBD1	TRBV2	TRBJ1-6	TGTGCCAGCAGTGGTGAATTTCGGGACAGGGTCCCCTTT	CASSGEFRDRVPF
NA	TRBD1	TRBV6-5	TRBJ1-1	TGTGCCAGCAGCCAGGGGGTGAACACTGAAGCTTTCTTT	CASSQGVNTEAFF
NA	TRBD1	TRBV7-9	TRBJ1-1	TGTGCCAGCAGATCCGACAGGGGAATGAACACTGAAGCTTTCTTT	CASRSDRGMNTEAFF
NA	NA	TRBV5-1	TRBJ2-5	TGCGCCAGCGCCCGCGAGGGTGAGACCCAGTACTTC	CASAREGETQYF
once	TRBD1	TRBV11-2	TRBJ1-1	TGTGCCAGCAGCCTCGGGACAGGGGGTGGGGGTACTGAAGCTTTCTTT	CASSLGTGGGGTEAFF
NA	TRBD2	TRBV11-2	TRBJ2-1	TGTGCCAGCAGCTTAGTACTAGCGGGGGGGCATAATGAGCAGTTCTTC	CASSLVLAGGHNEQFF
NA	NA	TRBV19	TRBJ1-5	TGTGCCAGTAGTATCGCAGTCAATCAGCCCCAGCATTTT	CASSIAVNQPQHF
NA	NA	TRBV29-1	TRBJ2-2	TGCAGCGTGAGACACGTTACGAACACCGGGGAGCTGTTTTTT	CSVRHVTNTGELFF
NA	NA	TRBV27	TRBJ1-1	TGTGCCAGCAGCAAAGAAGTGACGACAGGGAACACTGAAGCTTTCTTT	CASSKEVTTGNTEAFF
NA	TRBD1	TRBV19	TRBJ1-1	TGTGCCAGTAGTCTATCGGCCAGGGGGAGGACTGAAGCTTTCTTT	CASSLSARGRTEAFF
NA	NA	TRBV27	TRBJ1-1	TGTGCCAGCAGTGGGCAGCTTAACACTGAAGCTTTCTTT	CASSGQLNTEAFF
NA	NA	TRBV6-5	TRBJ1-1	TGTGCCAGCAGTTACCGCGGACTGATGAACACTGAAGCTTTCTTT	CASSYRGLMNTEAFF